The sequence of this TCR beta chain was determined in a study of blood T cell repertoires in COVID-19. Study details: Sites in the United States, Italy and Spain provided acute and convalescent COVID-19 samples. The analysed material was cDNA or gDNA that came from T cells, B-cell-depleted T cells, or PBMCs.

The trim removed 5 bases at V and 0 bases at J, leaving 5 bases unmatched. The length of the CDR3 is 18 residues. From germline, CDR1 is SNHLY and CDR2 FYNNEI. Some clones are missing from TCRdb's copy, which holds only in-frame ones; the method was immunoSEQ multiplex PCR. Of about 12,000 clones in the sample, approximately 72% were seen once. This clone appeared once. The chain employs TRBV2 and TRBJ2-2; TRBD2 agrees at 14 bases. This sequence was found in a man in his 60s with COVID-19, enrolled during active disease. The sequenced sample consisted of peripheral blood. This CDR3 is CASSRRTSGRPNTGELFF. The CDR3 bases are TGTGCCAGCAGTCGGAGGACTAGCGGGAGGCCGAACACCGGGGAGCTGTTTTTT.